The sequence of this TCR beta chain was determined in a study of blood T cell repertoires in COVID-19. The V end was cut by 4 bases, the J end by 4 bases, with 7 bases between. Germline CDR1 is SGHDN and CDR2 is FVKESK. This CDR3 has 13 amino acids. Sequenced by immunoSEQ multiplex PCR; TCRdb stores in-frame clones only, minus some. The data contain roughly 350,000 clones, roughly 85% of them singletons. Sequenced material: peripheral blood. V usage is TRBV14 and J usage is TRBJ2-2; D gene ambiguous. The TCR comes from a young woman with acute or convalescent COVID-19. The CDR3 region has the DNA TGTGCCAGCAGCCTTCTGAGCACCGGGGAGCTGTTTTTT. It codes for CASSLLSTGELFF.